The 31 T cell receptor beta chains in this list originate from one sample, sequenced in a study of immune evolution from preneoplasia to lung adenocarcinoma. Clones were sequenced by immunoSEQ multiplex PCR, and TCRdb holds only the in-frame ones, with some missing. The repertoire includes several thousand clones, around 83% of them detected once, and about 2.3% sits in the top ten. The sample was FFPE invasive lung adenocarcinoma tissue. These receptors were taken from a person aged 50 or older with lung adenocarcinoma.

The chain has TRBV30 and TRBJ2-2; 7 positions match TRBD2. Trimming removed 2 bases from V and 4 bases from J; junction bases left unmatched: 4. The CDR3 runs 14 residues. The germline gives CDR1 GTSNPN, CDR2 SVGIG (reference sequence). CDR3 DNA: TGTGCCTGGAGTCTGGGGGGGACCACCGGGGAGCTGTTTTTT. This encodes CAWSLGGTTGELFF.

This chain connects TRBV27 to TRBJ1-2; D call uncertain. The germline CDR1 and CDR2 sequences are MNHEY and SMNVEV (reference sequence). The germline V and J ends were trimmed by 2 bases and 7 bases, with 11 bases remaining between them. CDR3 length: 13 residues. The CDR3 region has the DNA TGTGCCAGCAGTTTAGGTGCAGGACGTGGCTACACCTTC. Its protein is CASSLGAGRGYTF.

The CDR3 nucleotides are TGCGCCAGCAGCTTGGTAGCCTCCACAGATACGCAGTATTTT. Translation: CASSLVASTDTQYF. The chain is built from TRBV5-1 and TRBJ2-3; D gene unclear. This CDR3 comprises 14 residues. Trimming cost V 0 bases and J 2 bases, with 7 bases left between them. Looked up from germline, CDR1 is SGHRS and CDR2 is YFSETQ.

The CDR3 region is CASSPLAGVGEQFF. DNA for the CDR3: TGTGCCAGTAGTCCCCTAGCGGGAGTGGGGGAGCAGTTCTTC. The chain carries TRBV19 and TRBJ2-1; 10 nucleotides align to TRBD2. The junction had 8 bases not matched to a gene; V was cut back by 5 bases and J by 10 bases. The CDR3 runs 14 residues. Germline loops: CDR1 LNHDA, CDR2 SQIVND (reference sequence). Full variable domain (rest looked up from reference TRBV19 and TRBJ2-1): DGGITQSPKYLFRKEGQNVTLSCEQNLNHDAMYWYRQDPGQGLRLIYYSQIVNDFQKGDIAEGYSVSREKKESFPLTVTSAQKNPTAFYLCASSPLAGVGEQFFGPGTRLTVL.

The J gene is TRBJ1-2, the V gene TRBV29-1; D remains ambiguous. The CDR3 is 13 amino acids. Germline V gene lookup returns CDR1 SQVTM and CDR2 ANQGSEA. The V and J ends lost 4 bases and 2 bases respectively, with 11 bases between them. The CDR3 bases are TGCAGCGTTGTAGAGGACGGAAACTATGGCTACACCTTC. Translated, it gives CSVVEDGNYGYTF.

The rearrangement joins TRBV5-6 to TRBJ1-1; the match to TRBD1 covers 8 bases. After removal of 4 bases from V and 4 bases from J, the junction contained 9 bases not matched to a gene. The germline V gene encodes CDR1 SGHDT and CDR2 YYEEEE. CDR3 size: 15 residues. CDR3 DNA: TGTGCCAGCAGCCTAATCACAGGGGGAGGCACTGAAGCTTTCTTT. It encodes CASSLITGGGTEAFF.

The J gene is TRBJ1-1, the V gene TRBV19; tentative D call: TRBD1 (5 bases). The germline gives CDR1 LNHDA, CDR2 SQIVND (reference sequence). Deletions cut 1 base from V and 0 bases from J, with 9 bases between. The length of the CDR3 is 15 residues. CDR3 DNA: TGTGCCAGTAGTATAGTTGACAGCGTGAACACTGAAGCTTTCTTT. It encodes CASSIVDSVNTEAFF.

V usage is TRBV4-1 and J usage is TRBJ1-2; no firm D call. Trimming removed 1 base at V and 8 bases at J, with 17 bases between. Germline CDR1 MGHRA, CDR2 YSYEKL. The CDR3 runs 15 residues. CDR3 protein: CASSQGLFSTPGYTF. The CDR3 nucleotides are TGCGCCAGCAGCCAAGGACTTTTCTCTACACCAGGCTACACCTTC.

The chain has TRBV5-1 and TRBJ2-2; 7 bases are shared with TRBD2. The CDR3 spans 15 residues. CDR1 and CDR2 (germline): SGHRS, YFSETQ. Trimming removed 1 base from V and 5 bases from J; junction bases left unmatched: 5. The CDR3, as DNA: TGCGCCAGCAGCTTGCGCGGGAGTGGGACCGGGGAGCTGTTTTTT. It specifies CASSLRGSGTGELFF.

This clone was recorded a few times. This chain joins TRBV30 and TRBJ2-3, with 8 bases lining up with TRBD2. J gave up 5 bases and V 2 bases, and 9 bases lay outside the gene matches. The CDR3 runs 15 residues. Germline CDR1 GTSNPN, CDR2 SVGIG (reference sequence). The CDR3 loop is CAWSRGAGVGDTQYF. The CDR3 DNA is TGTGCCTGGAGTCGGGGAGCGGGAGTTGGAGATACGCAGTATTTT.

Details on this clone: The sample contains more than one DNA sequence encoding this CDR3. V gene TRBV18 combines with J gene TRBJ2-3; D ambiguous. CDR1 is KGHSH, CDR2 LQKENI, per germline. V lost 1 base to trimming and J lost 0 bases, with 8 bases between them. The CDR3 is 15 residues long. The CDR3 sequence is CASSPLAASTDTQYF. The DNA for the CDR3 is TGTGCCAGCTCACCACTAGCAGCTAGCACAGATACGCAGTATTTT. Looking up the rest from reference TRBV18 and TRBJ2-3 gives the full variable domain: NAGVMQNPRHLVRRRGQEARLRCSPMKGHSHVYWYRQLPEEGLKFMVYLQKENIIDESGMPKERFSAEFPKEGPSILRIQQVVRGDSAAYFCASSPLAASTDTQYFGPGTRLTVL.

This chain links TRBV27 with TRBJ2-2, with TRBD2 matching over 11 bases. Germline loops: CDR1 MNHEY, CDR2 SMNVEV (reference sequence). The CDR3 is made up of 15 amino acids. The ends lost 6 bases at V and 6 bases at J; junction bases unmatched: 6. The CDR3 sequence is CASRTLAGAAGELFF. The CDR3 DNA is TGTGCCAGCAGGACACTAGCGGGAGCTGCCGGGGAGCTGTTTTTT.

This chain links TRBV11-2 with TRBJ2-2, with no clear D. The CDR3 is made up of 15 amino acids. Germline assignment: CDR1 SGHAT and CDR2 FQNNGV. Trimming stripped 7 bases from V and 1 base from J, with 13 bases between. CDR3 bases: TGTGCCAGCACCTATCGAGAGAGGAACACCGGGGAGCTGTTTTTT. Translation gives CASTYRERNTGELFF.

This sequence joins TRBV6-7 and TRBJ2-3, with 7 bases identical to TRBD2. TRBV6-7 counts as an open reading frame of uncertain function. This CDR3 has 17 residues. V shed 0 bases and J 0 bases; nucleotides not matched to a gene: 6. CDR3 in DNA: TGTGCCAGCAGTTACTCTAATGGTAGCGGGAGCACAGATACGCAGTATTTT. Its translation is CASSYSNGSGSTDTQYF.

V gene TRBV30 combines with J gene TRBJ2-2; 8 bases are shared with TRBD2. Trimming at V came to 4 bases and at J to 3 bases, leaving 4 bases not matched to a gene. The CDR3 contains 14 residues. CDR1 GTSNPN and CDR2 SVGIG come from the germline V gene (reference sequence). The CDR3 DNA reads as TGTGCCTGGACACGCGGGAGGTACACCGGGGAGCTGTTTTTT. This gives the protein CAWTRGRYTGELFF.

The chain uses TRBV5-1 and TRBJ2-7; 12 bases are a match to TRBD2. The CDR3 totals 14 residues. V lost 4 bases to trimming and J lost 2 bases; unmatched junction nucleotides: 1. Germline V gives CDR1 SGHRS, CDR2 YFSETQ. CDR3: CASSRTSGTYEQYF. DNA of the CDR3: TGCGCCAGCAGCCGGACTAGCGGGACCTACGAGCAGTACTTC.

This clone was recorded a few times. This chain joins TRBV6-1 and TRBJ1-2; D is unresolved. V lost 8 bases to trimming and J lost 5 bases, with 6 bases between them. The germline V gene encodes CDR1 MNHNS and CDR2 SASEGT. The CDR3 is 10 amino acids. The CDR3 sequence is CASYRYGYTF. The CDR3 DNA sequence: TGTGCCAGCTATAGGTATGGCTACACCTTC.

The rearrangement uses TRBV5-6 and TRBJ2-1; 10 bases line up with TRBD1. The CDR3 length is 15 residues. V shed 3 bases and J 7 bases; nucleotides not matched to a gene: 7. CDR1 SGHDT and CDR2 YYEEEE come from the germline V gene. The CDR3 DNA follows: TGTGCCAGCAGCTCCCCGGACAGGGGGGGTAATGAGCAGTTCTTC. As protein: CASSSPDRGGNEQFF.

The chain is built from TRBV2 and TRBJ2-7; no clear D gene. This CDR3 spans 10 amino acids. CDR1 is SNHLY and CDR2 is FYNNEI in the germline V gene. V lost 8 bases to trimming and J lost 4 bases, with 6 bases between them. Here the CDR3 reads CASPWYEQYF. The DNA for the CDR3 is TGTGCCAGCCCATGGTACGAGCAGTACTTC.

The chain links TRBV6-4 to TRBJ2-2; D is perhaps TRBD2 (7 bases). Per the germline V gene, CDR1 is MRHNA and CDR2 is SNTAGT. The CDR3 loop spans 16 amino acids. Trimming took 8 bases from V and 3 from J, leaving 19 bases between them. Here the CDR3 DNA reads TGTGCCAGCCAAGCCATGGGCGGGGGCGACACCGGGGAGCTGTTTTTT. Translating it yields CASQAMGGGDTGELFF.

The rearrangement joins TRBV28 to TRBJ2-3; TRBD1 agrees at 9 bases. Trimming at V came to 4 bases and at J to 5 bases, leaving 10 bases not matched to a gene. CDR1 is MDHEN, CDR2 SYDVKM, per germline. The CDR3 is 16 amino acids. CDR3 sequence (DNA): TGTGCCAGCAGTTACAGGGGGCGCGTGGTAGAAGATACGCAGTATTTT. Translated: CASSYRGRVVEDTQYF.

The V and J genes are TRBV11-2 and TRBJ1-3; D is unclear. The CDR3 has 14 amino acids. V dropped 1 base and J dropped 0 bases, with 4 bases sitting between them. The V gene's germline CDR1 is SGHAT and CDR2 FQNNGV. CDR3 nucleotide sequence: TGTGCCAGCAGCTTAGCGAGCTCTGGAAACACCATATATTTT. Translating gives CASSLASSGNTIYF.

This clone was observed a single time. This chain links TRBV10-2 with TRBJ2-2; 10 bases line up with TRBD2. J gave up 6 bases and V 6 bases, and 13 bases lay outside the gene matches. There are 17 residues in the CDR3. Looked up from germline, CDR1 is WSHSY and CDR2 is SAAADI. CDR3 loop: CASSEEGLAVSSGELFF. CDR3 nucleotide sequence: TGCGCCAGCAGCGAAGAAGGACTAGCGGTTTCGTCCGGGGAGCTGTTTTTT.

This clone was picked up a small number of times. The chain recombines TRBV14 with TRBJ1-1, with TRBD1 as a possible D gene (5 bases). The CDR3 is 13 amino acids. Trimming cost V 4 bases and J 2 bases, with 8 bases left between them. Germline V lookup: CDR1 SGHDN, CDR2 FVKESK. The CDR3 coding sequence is TGTGCCAGCAGCCCAGGGCCAAACACTGAAGCTTTCTTT. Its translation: CASSPGPNTEAFF.

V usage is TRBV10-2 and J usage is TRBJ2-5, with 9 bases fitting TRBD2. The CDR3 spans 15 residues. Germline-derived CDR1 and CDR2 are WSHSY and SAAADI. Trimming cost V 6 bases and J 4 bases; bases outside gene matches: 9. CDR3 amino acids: CASRPLAGVLETQYF. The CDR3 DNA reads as TGCGCCAGCAGACCATTAGCGGGAGTATTAGAGACCCAGTACTTC.

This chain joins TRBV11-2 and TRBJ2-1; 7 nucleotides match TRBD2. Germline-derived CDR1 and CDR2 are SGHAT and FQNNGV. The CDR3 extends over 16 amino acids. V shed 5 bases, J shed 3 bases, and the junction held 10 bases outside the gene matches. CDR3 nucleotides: TGTGCCAGCAGCAATCCCCGCGCTAGCGGCTACAATGAGCAGTTCTTC. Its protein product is CASSNPRASGYNEQFF.

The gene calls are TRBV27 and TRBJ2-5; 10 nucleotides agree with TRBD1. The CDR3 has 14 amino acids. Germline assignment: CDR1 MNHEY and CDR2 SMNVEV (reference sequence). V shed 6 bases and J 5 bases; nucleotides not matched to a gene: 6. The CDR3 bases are TGTGCCAGCAGCACAGACAGGGGGCTCGAGACCCAGTACTTC. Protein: CASSTDRGLETQYF.

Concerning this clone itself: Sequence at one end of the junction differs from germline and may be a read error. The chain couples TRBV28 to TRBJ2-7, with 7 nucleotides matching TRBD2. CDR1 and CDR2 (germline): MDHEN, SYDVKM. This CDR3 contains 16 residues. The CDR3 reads CASNLPPGAGTYEQYF. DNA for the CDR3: TGTGCCAGCAATTTACCCCCTGGAGCGGGGACCTACGAGCAGTACTTC.

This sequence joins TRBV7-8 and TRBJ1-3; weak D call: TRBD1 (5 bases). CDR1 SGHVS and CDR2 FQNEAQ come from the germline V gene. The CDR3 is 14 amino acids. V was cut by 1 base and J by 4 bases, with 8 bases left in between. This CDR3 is CASSLGGPGNTIYF. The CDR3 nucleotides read TGTGCCAGCAGCTTAGGGGGCCCCGGAAACACCATATATTTT.

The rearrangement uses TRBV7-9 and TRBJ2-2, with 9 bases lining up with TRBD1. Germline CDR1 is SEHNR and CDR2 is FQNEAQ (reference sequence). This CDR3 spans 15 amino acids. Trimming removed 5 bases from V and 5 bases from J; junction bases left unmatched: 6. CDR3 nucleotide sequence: TGTGCCAGCAGCCGAACAGGGGGCGGAACCGGGGAGCTGTTTTTT. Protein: CASSRTGGGTGELFF.

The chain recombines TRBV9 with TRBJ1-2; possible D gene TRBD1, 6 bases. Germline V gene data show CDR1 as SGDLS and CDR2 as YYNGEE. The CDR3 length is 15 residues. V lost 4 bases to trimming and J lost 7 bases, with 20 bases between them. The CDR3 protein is CASSRGTSGAAGYTF. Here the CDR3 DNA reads TGTGCCAGCAGCCGAGGGACTTCAGGGGCGGCTGGCTACACCTTC.